The TCR beta chain under discussion was sequenced for a study of chemoradiotherapy in HPV16-positive cancers. The CDR3 has 12 amino acids. Trimming cost V 4 bases and J 8 bases, with 11 bases left between them. Germline lookup yields CDR1 MNHNY and CDR2 SVGAGI (reference sequence). Clones were sequenced by immunoSEQ multiplex PCR, and TCRdb holds only the in-frame ones, with some missing. The sample lists 8,000 to 9,000 clones, around 67% occurring once. The TCR comes from a human donor with HPV-associated anogenital cancer. Sampling was performed from a patient who underwent chemoradiotherapy. The J gene is TRBJ1-2, the V gene TRBV6-6, with D maybe TRBD1 (5 bases). The CDR3 loop reads CASSSGTEGYTF. CDR3 DNA: TGTGCCAGCAGTTCCGGGACGGAGGGCTACACCTTC.